This entry concerns a single TCR beta chain. Its antigen remains unidentified. The data were produced by immunoSEQ multiplex PCR, yet TCRdb's version contains in-frame clones alone and is incomplete. The sample has about 66,000 clones; approximately 83% are singletons. The data originate from a study of a mutant IDH1 vaccine in newly diagnosed glioma. Study-level information: Radiotherapy, temozolomide, or both had been given previously, and both were given to most. Study-wide points: Vaccine-induced immune responses were detected in approximately 93% of patients.

From germline, CDR1 is SGHRS and CDR2 YFSETQ. This CDR3 region has 15 residues. Trimming left V 0 bases short and J 4 bases short, with 11 bases between. Time point meaning: baseline, week 1 (first vaccination visit). This sample's treatment: pre-vaccination baseline after standard-of-care therapy. The chain has TRBV5-1 and TRBJ1-3; D is unclear. The source of this sequence is a man aged 30 to 45 with glioma. Sequenced here: PBMCs, sampled from a glioma patient treated with radiotherapy, temozolomide or both. The CDR3 DNA follows: TGCGCCAGCAGCTTGGTCGGAGGGTCGGGAAACACCATATATTTT. This translates into CASSLVGGSGNTIYF.